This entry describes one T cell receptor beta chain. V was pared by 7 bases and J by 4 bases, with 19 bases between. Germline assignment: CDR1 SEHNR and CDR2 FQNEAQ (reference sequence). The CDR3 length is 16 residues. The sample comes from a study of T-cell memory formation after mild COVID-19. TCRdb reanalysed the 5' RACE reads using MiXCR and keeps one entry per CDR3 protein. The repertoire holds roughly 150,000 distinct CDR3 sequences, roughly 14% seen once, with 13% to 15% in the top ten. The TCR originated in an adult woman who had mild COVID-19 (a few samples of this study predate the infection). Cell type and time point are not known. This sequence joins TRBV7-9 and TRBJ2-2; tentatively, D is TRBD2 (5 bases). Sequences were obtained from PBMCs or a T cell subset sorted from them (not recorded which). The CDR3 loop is CASIADSGRGTGELFF. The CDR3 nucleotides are TGTGCCAGCATCGCTGACTCCGGCCGGGGCACCGGGGAGCTGTTTTTT.